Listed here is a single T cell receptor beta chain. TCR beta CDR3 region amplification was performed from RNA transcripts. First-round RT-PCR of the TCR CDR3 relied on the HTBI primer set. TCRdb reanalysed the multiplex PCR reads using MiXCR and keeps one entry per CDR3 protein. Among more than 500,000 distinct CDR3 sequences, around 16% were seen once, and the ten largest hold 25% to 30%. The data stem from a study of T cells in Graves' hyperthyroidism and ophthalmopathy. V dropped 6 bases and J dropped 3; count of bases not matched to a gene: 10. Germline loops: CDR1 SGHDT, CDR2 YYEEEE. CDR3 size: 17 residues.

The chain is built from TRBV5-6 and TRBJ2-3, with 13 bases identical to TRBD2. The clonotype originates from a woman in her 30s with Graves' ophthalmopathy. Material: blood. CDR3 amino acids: CASTKLAGGPGTDTQYF. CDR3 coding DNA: TGTGCCAGCACTAAACTAGCGGGAGGGCCAGGAACAGATACGCAGTATTTT.